Listed below are T cell receptor beta chains from one sample, sequenced in a study of T cell repertoires in cytomegalovirus infection. TCRdb reprocessed the reads via MiXCR and lists one record per CDR3 protein. The sample consists of nearly 550,000 distinct CDR3 sequences, 16% of them appearing once. Sequences were obtained from CD8+ T cells from PBMCs. The source is a human donor in good health (CMV status not recorded). Some clones in this sample may be carry-over from other donors' samples. Both conserved end residues are part of each CDR3. The D gene is left open where the match is weak. Clone size is not always given. Where it is, it says once, few, many or a class for expanded clones.

d_call: TRBD1
clone_size: many
v_call: TRBV10-3
j_call: TRBJ1-1
cdr3_nt: TGTGCCGTTCTCCCAGGAGGACAGGGGGCTTATCAAGCTTTCTTT
cdr3_aa: CAVLPGGQGAYQAFF

d_call: TRBD1
clone_size: many
v_call: TRBV11-2
j_call: TRBJ2-1
cdr3_nt: TGTGCCAGCAGCTCTCACAGGGGTCATCAGATAAATGAGCAGTTCTTC
cdr3_aa: CASSSHRGHQINEQFF

d_call: -
clone_size: -
v_call: TRBV27
j_call: TRBJ1-2
cdr3_nt: TGTGCCAGCAGTTTATCGAGGGCGATCGATGGCTACACCTTC
cdr3_aa: CASSLSRAIDGYTF

d_call: -
clone_size: few
v_call: TRBV11-2
j_call: TRBJ1-1
cdr3_nt: TGTGCCAGCAACTTAGGGGTTTCCACTGAAGCTTTCTTT
cdr3_aa: CASNLGVSTEAFF

d_call: -
clone_size: few
v_call: TRBV7-9
j_call: TRBJ1-2
cdr3_nt: TGTGCCAGCAGCTTAGGGCAGAACGACTACACCTTC
cdr3_aa: CASSLGQNDYTF

d_call: -
clone_size: -
v_call: TRBV11-2
j_call: TRBJ1-4
cdr3_nt: TGTTCAAGCAGCTTAGACTTAGTTGAAAAACTGTTTTTT
cdr3_aa: CSSSLDLVEKLFF

d_call: -
clone_size: many
v_call: TRBV6-1
j_call: TRBJ1-2
cdr3_nt: TGTGCCAGCAGCTGGGGCCCCGACTATGGCTACACCTTC
cdr3_aa: CASSWGPDYGYTF

d_call: TRBD2
clone_size: few
v_call: TRBV7-3
j_call: TRBJ2-1
cdr3_nt: TGTGCCAGCAGCCCCCGGGTTAGCGGGCCGAGAAGTGAGCAGTTCTTC
cdr3_aa: CASSPRVSGPRSEQFF

d_call: TRBD1
clone_size: many
v_call: TRBV7-8
j_call: TRBJ2-7
cdr3_nt: TGTGCCAGCAGCTGGACAGGGGCGCACGACGAGCAGTACTTC
cdr3_aa: CASSWTGAHDEQYF

d_call: TRBD1
clone_size: few
v_call: TRBV19
j_call: TRBJ1-1
cdr3_nt: TGTGCCGCCAGACAGGGGGCTCTTGAAGCTTTCTTT
cdr3_aa: CAARQGALEAFF